This T cell receptor (beta chain) was recovered during a study of T-cell reconstitution after alpha-beta-depleted transplantation in children. A TCRbeta library incorporating unique molecular identifiers was prepared. TCRdb fed the PCR reads into MiXCR, producing one record per CDR3 protein. The sample lists roughly 590,000 distinct CDR3 sequences, roughly 15% occurring once. The junction had 1 base not matched to a gene; V was cut back by 4 bases and J by 7 bases. The CDR3 has 13 amino acids. Germline values: CDR1 SNHLY, CDR2 FYNNEI. The rearrangement joins TRBV2 to TRBJ2-2, with 9 bases identical to TRBD1. The sample consisted of PBMCs from the stem cell graft donor, taken from the stem cell graft. This receptor was identified in a human donor who donated a stem cell graft to a child with acute myeloid leukemia. Written as DNA, the CDR3 is TGTGCCAGCAGTGGACAGGGGGACGGGGAGCTGTTTTTT. Translated: CASSGQGDGELFF.